Sequencing of this T cell receptor (beta chain) was carried out in a study of immune evolution from preneoplasia to lung adenocarcinoma. This clone was seen only once. The assay was immunoSEQ multiplex PCR, and TCRdb's table has in-frame clones only and misses some. The table lists roughly 2,400 clones, 84% of them singletons, with about 9.4% in the top ten. The V end was cut by 1 base, the J end by 2 bases, with 11 bases between. In germline, CDR1 is SGHRS, CDR2 YFSETQ. The CDR3 covers 15 residues. The chain has TRBV5-1 and TRBJ2-3; D gene uncertain. The sample taken for sequencing was FFPE lung adenocarcinoma in situ tissue. The origin of this receptor is a person between 70 and 80 years old with lung adenocarcinoma. CDR3 coding DNA: TGCGCCAGCAGCTTGCTGGGGATTCCCACAGATACGCAGTATTTT. It encodes CASSLLGIPTDTQYF.